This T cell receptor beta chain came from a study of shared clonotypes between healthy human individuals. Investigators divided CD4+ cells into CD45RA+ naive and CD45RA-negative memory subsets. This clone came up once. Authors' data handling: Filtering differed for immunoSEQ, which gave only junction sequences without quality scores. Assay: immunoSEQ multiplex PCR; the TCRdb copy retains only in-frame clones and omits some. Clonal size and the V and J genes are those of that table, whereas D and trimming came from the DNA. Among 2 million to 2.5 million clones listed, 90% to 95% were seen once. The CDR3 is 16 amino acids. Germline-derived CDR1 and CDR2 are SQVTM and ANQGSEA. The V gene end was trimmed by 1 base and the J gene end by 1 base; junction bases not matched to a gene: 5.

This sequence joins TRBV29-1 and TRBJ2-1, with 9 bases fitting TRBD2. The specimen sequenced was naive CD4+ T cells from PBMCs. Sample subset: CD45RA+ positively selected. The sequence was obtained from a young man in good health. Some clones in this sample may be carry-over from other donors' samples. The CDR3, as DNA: TGCAGCGTTGAAGTTGGACTAGCGAGGTCCTACAATGAGCAGTTCTTC. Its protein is CSVEVGLARSYNEQFF.